This is a list of T cell receptor beta chains from one sample in a study of response to subunit inactivated influenza vaccine. TCRdb reprocessed the RT-PCR reads via MiXCR and lists one record per CDR3 protein. In the table there are 500,000 to 750,000 distinct CDR3 sequences, around 13% of which are singletons. Sequenced material: PBMCs from blood, taken approximately 13 days after vaccination. The receptors were sampled from a man between 50 and 59 years old who received an inactivated influenza vaccine. Both conserved end residues are part of each CDR3. D genes are given only for firm matches. A clone size is listed for some rows: how often the clone was seen (once, few, many), or a class if it is expanded.

D gene,J gene,V gene,clone size,CDR3 protein,CDR3 DNA
NA,TRBJ2-1,TRBV12-3/TRBV12-4,NA,CASSLGTVVYNEQFF,TGTGCCAGCAGTTTAGGGACGGTGGTCTACAATGAGCAGTTCTTC
TRBD2,TRBJ2-1,TRBV6-2/TRBV6-3,NA,CASSYSGLAGGEQFF,TGTGCCAGCAGTTACTCAGGACTAGCGGGCGGTGAGCAGTTCTTC
NA,TRBJ2-1,TRBV28,many,CASSAPTGPYNEQFF,TGTGCCAGCAGTGCACCGACAGGCCCCTACAATGAGCAGTTCTTC
TRBD1,TRBJ1-6,TRBV10-3,NA,CAISVGDSGSPLHF,TGTGCCATCAGTGTTGGGGACAGTGGATCACCCCTCCACTTT
TRBD1,TRBJ1-2,TRBV20-1,few,CSVVTGGANYGYTF,TGCAGTGTCGTGACAGGGGGAGCTAACTATGGCTACACCTTC
NA,TRBJ2-2,TRBV5-6,few,CASSLLVVNTGELFF,TGTGCCAGCAGCTTGTTGGTAGTGAACACCGGGGAGCTGTTTTTT
TRBD1,TRBJ2-4,TRBV19,NA,CASSWGQGHENLLAKNIQYF,TGTGCCAGTAGTTGGGGACAGGGCCACGAAAATTTACTAGCCAAAAACATTCAGTACTTC
NA,TRBJ2-3,TRBV10-3,many,CATHGGTDTQYF,TGTGCCACCCACGGGGGAACAGATACGCAGTATTTT
NA,TRBJ2-5,TRBV20-1,few,CSARAARVQETQYF,TGCAGTGCTAGGGCGGCCAGAGTACAAGAGACCCAGTACTTC
NA,TRBJ2-7,TRBV20-1,NA,CSATRRPYEQYF,TGCAGTGCTACCAGACGGCCCTACGAGCAGTACTTC
NA,TRBJ1-1,TRBV5-1,many,CASSLNSIKGDTEAFF,TGCGCCAGCAGCTTGAATTCTATCAAGGGTGACACTGAAGCTTTCTTT
NA,TRBJ1-1,TRBV5-5,NA,CASSGTGLRAFF,TGTGCCAGCAGCGGCACAGGGTTGAGGGCTTTCTTT
TRBD1,TRBJ2-4,TRBV12-3/TRBV12-4,few,CASSLGWGWTGGPFTSAENIQYF,TGTGCCAGCAGTTTAGGATGGGGCTGGACAGGCGGACCCTTCACATCGGCCGAAAACATTCAGTACTTC
NA,TRBJ2-6,TRBV2,few,CASSDVGHLSGANVLTF,TGTGCCAGCAGTGACGTGGGGCATCTCTCTGGGGCCAACGTCCTGACTTTC
NA,TRBJ1-1,TRBV5-5,NA,CASSPALRNTEAFF,TGTGCCAGCAGCCCGGCCCTCAGGAACACTGAAGCTTTCTTT
NA,TRBJ2-5,TRBV10-3,NA,CAISESDTRPETQYF,TGTGCCATCAGTGAGTCCGACACCCGCCCGGAGACCCAGTACTTC
NA,TRBJ1-2,TRBV6-1,few,CASYKGQGLLSNYGYTF,TGTGCCAGCTACAAGGGTCAGGGGCTACTGTCTAACTATGGCTACACCTTC
NA,TRBJ2-4,TRBV7-9,few,CASSLDSQNIQYF,TGTGCCAGCAGCTTAGACAGCCAAAACATTCAGTACTTC
TRBD1,TRBJ2-7,TRBV2,NA,CASTSTGGPYEQYF,TGTGCCAGTACTTCTACAGGGGGACCCTACGAGCAGTACTTC
TRBD2,TRBJ2-5,TRBV5-5,NA,CASSRRVIASGSETQYF,TGTGCCAGCAGCCGCCGGGTTATAGCTAGCGGGAGTGAGACCCAGTACTTC
TRBD2,TRBJ2-2,TRBV19,NA,CASSRGRSGELFF,TGTGCCAGTAGTCGCGGGAGATCTGGGGAGCTGTTTTTT
NA,TRBJ2-3,TRBV15,few,CATSTPRSTDTQYF,TGTGCCACCAGCACCCCCAGGAGCACAGATACGCAGTATTTT
NA,TRBJ1-6,TRBV28,NA,CASSLGRYRSSYNSPLHF,TGTGCCAGCAGTTTGGGGCGGTACAGAAGCTCCTATAATTCACCCCTCCACTTT
NA,TRBJ1-2,TRBV28,few,CASSPGGAGDYGYTF,TGTGCCAGCAGCCCCGGGGGGGCCGGAGATTATGGCTACACCTTC
NA,TRBJ1-1,TRBV6-2/TRBV6-3,many,CASMFGRGTEAFF,TGTGCCAGCATGTTCGGGCGAGGGACTGAAGCTTTCTTT
TRBD1,TRBJ1-1,TRBV20-1,few,CSAFQTGGTEAFF,TGCAGTGCTTTTCAAACAGGGGGCACTGAAGCTTTCTTT
NA,TRBJ2-3,TRBV10-3,few,CAISEPTRNTQYF,TGTGCCATCAGTGAGCCTACAAGGAATACGCAGTATTTT
NA,TRBJ2-5,TRBV5-1,NA,CASTRQGGAQETQYF,TGCGCCAGCACACGACAGGGAGGCGCCCAAGAGACCCAGTACTTC
NA,TRBJ2-7,TRBV21-1,few,CASSLQGQPYEQYF,TGTGCCAGCAGCTTACAGGGTCAACCTTACGAGCAGTACTTC
TRBD1,TRBJ2-6,TRBV7-9,NA,CASSSRDSPSGANVLTF,TGTGCCAGCAGCTCCCGGGACAGTCCCTCTGGGGCCAACGTCCTGACTTTC
NA,TRBJ2-2,TRBV7-3,once,CASSQQGEPGDLFF,TGTGCCAGCAGCCAACAAGGGGAGCCCGGGGACCTGTTTTTT
TRBD2,TRBJ2-1,TRBV5-1,NA,CASSLTLAGVNNEQFF,TGCGCCAGCAGCTTGACCCTAGCGGGAGTAAACAATGAGCAGTTCTTC
TRBD1,TRBJ2-7,TRBV20-1,few,CSARKPGQGFYEQYF,TGCAGTGCTAGGAAGCCGGGACAGGGGTTCTACGAGCAGTACTTC
NA,TRBJ2-5,TRBV2,NA,CASIESFIETQYF,TGTGCCAGCATAGAATCCTTTATAGAGACCCAGTACTTC
TRBD1,TRBJ2-7,TRBV7-2,few,CASSSSGTGGREQYF,TGTGCCAGCAGTTCCTCCGGGACAGGGGGACGAGAGCAGTACTTC
TRBD1,TRBJ1-2,TRBV7-9,NA,CASSLFGTGPVHGYTF,TGTGCCAGCAGCTTATTCGGGACAGGTCCCGTCCACGGCTACACCTTC
NA,TRBJ2-7,TRBV6-2/TRBV6-3,NA,CASSHPHSGATSYEQYF,TGTGCCAGCAGTCATCCGCATAGCGGAGCGACATCCTACGAGCAGTACTTC